This T cell receptor (beta chain) came from a study of cytomegalovirus exposure and HLA in healthy donors. About the research overall: Among a few hundred genotyped donors, around 80% fell in the Caucasian-associated ancestry cluster.

Donors showed nominal health when sampled, although they likely had unrecorded immune exposures. Notes on this clone: Antigen specificity is unknown.

Study findings and constraints: For TCR beta chains, V- and J-gene trimming was later linked to a missense DCLRE1C variant.

Germline-derived CDR1 and CDR2 are SNHLY and FYNNEI. Trimming cost V 6 bases and J 0 bases; bases outside gene matches: 6. The CDR3 has 15 residues. Amplification used 60 Vbeta primers and 13 Jbeta primers. Repertoires were generated with immunoSEQ multiplex PCR, while TCRdb's copy carries only in-frame clones and drops some. The sample consists of just under 95,000 clones, over 70% of them appearing once. This chain links TRBV2 with TRBJ2-7; 9 bases fit TRBD1. What was sequenced was PBMCs. The sequence came from a girl aged 2 to 10 in good health and CMV-seropositive. The CDR3 here is CASRPPTGGSYEQYF. In DNA form, the CDR3 reads TGTGCCAGCAGACCTCCGACAGGGGGCTCCTACGAGCAGTACTTC.